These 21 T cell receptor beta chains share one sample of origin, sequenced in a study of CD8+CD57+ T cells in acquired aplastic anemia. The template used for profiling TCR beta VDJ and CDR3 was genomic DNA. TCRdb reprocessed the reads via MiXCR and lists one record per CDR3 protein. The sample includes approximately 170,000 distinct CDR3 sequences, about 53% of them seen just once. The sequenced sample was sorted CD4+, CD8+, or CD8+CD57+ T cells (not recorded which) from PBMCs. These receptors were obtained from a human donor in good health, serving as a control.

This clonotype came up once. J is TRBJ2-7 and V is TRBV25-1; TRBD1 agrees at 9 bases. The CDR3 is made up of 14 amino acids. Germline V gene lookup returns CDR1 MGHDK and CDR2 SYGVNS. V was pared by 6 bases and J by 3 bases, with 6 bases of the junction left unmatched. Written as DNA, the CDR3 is TGTGCCAGCAGCTACGACAGGGGGGACTACGAGCAGTACTTC. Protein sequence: CASSYDRGDYEQYF.

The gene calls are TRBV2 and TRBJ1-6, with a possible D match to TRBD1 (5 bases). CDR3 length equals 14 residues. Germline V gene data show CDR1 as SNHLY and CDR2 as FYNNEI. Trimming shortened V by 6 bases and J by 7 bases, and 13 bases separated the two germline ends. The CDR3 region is CASSQTAGNSPLHF. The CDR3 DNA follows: TGTGCCAGCAGCCAGACAGCAGGCAATTCACCCCTCCACTTT.

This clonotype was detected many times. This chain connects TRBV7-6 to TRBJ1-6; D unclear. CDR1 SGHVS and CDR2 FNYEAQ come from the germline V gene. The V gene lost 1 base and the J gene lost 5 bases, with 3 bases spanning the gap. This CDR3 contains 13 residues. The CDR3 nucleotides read TGTGCCAGCAGCTTAGAAGATAATTCACCCCTCCACTTT. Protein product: CASSLEDNSPLHF.

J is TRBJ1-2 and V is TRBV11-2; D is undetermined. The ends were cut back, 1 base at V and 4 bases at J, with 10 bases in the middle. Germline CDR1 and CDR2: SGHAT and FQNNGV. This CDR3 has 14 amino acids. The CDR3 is CASSLVQFGYGYTF. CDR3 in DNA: TGTGCCAGCAGCTTAGTTCAATTCGGCTATGGCTACACCTTC.

The CDR3 spells CASSSPQAGYLGGYTF. Written as DNA, the CDR3 is TGTGCCAGTAGTTCCCCCCAGGCAGGGTACCTGGGGGGCTACACCTTC. The V gene is TRBV19, the J gene TRBJ1-2; perhaps TRBD1 as D (5 bases). The CDR3 extends over 16 amino acids. Germline V gives CDR1 LNHDA, CDR2 SQIVND (reference sequence). With 5 bases removed from V and 8 bases from J, the gap between germline ends came to 24 bases. The full variable domain, completed using reference TRBV19 and TRBJ1-2, is DGGITQSPKYLFRKEGQNVTLSCEQNLNHDAMYWYRQDPGQGLRLIYYSQIVNDFQKGDIAEGYSVSREKKESFPLTVTSAQKNPTAFYLCASSSPQAGYLGGYTFGSGTRLTVV.

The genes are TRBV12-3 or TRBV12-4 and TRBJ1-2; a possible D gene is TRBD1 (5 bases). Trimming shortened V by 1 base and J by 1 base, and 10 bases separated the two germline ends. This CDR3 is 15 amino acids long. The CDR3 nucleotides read TGTGCCAGCAGTTTAGATCCAGGGATTAACTATGGCTACACCTTC. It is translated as CASSLDPGINYGYTF.

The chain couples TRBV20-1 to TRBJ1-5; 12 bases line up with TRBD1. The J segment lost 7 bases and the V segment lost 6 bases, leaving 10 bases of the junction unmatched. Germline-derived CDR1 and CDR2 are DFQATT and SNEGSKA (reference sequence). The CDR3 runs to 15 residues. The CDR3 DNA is TGCAGTGCGTATCCCGGGACAGGGGGCGGGCAGCCCCAGCATTTT. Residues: CSAYPGTGGGQPQHF.

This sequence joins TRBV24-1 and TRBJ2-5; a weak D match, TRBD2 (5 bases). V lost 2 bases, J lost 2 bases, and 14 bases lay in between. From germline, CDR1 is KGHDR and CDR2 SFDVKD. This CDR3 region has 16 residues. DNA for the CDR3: TGTGCCACCAGTGATTCCGGGATCGGCAGTCAAGAGACCCAGTACTTC. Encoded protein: CATSDSGIGSQETQYF.

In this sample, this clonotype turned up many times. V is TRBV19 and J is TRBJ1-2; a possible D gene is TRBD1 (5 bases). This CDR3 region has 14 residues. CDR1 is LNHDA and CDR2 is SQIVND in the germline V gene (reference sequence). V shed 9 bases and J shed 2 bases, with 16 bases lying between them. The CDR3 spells CASRTGNYNYGYTF. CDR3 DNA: TGTGCCAGCCGTACAGGCAACTACAACTATGGCTACACCTTC.

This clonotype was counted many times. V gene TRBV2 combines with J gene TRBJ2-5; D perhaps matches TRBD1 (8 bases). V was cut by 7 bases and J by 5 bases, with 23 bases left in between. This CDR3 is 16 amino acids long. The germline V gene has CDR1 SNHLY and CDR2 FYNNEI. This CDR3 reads CASTQVTGGGRETQYF. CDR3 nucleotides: TGTGCCAGCACCCAGGTTACAGGGGGAGGGCGGGAGACCCAGTACTTC.

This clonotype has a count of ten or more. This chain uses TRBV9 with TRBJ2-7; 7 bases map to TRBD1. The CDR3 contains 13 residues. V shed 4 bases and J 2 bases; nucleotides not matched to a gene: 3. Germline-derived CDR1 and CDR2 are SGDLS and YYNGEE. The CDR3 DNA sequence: TGTGCCAGCAGCATGGGACAGCCCTACGAGCAGTACTTC. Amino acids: CASSMGQPYEQYF.

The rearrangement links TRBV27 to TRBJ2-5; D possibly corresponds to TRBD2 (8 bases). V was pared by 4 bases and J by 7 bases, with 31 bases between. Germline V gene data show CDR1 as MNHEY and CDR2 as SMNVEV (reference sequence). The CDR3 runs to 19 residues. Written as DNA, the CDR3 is TGTGCCAGCAGTTCCCGGACTAGCAGGGGGTACCTACGGGAGCGGACCCAGTACTTC. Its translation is CASSSRTSRGYLRERTQYF.

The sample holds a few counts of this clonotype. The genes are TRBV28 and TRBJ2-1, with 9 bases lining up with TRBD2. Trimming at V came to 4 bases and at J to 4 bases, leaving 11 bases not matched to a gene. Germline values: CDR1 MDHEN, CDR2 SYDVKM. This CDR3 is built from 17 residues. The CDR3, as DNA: TGTGCCAGCAGTTACGATAGCGGGGGCCTCCGGTACAATGAGCAGTTCTTC. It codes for CASSYDSGGLRYNEQFF. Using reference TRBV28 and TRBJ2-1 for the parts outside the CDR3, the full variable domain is DVKVTQSSRYLVKRTGEKVFLECVQDMDHENMFWYRQDPGLGLRLIYFSYDVKMKEKGDIPEGYSVSREKKERFSLILESASTNQTSMYLCASSYDSGGLRYNEQFFGPGTRLTVL.

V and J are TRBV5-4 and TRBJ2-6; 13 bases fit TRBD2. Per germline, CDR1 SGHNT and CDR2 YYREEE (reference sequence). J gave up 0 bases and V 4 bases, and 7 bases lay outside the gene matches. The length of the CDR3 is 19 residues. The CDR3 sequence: CASSPRLAGGLSGANVLTF. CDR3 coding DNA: TGTGCCAGCAGCCCCCGACTAGCGGGGGGTCTCTCTGGGGCCAACGTCCTGACTTTC.

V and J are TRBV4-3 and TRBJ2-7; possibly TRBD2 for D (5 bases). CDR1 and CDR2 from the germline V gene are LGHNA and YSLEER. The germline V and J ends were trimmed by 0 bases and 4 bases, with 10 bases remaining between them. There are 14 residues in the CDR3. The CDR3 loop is CASSQDRGAYEQYF. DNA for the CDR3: TGCGCCAGCAGCCAAGATCGGGGAGCATACGAGCAGTACTTC.

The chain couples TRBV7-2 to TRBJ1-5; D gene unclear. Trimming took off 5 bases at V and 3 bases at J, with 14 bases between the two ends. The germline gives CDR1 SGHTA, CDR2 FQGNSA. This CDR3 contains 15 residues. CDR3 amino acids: CASSGLVRVNQPQHF. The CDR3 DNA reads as TGTGCCAGCAGCGGATTGGTGAGGGTCAATCAGCCCCAGCATTTT.

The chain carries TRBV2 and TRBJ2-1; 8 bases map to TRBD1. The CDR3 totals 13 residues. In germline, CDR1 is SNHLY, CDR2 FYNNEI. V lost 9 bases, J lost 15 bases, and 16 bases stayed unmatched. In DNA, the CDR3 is TGTGCCAGTACTCTTGGGGGTACAGGGGGGTCGTTCTTC. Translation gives CASTLGGTGGSFF.

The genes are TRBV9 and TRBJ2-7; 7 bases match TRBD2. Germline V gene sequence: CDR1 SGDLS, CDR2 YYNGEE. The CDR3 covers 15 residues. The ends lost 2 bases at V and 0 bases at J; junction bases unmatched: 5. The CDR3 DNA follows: TGTGCCAGCAGCGTCTCTAGCGGTCTCTCCTACGAGCAGTACTTC. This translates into CASSVSSGLSYEQYF. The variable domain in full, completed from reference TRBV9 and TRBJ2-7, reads DSGVTQTPKHLITATGQRVTLRCSPRSGDLSVYWYQQSLDQGLQFLIQYYNGEERAKGNILERFSAQQFPDLHSELNLSSLELGDSALYFCASSVSSGLSYEQYFGPGTRLTVT.

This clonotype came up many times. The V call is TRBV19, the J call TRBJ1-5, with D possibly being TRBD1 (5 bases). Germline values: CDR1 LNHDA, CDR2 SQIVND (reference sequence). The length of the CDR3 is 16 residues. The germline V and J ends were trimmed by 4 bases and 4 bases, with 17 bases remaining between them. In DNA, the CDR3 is TGTGCCAGTAGTACGGCAGGGTACCTTCCTAATCAGCCCCAGCATTTT. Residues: CASSTAGYLPNQPQHF.

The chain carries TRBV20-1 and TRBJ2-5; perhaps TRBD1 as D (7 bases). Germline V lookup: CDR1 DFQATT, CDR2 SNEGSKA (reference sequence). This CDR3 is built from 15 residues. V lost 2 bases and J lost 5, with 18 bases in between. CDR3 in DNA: TGCAGTGCTAGACCGGAGGGGGCAATACGGGAGACCCAGTACTTC. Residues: CSARPEGAIRETQYF.

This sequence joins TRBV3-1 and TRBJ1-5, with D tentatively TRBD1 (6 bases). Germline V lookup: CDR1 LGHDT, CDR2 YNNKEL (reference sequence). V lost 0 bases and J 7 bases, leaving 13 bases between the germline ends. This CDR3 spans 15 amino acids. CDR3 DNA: TGTGCCAGCAGCCAAGATGCCAGGGGTCGGCAGCCCCAGCATTTT. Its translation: CASSQDARGRQPQHF.